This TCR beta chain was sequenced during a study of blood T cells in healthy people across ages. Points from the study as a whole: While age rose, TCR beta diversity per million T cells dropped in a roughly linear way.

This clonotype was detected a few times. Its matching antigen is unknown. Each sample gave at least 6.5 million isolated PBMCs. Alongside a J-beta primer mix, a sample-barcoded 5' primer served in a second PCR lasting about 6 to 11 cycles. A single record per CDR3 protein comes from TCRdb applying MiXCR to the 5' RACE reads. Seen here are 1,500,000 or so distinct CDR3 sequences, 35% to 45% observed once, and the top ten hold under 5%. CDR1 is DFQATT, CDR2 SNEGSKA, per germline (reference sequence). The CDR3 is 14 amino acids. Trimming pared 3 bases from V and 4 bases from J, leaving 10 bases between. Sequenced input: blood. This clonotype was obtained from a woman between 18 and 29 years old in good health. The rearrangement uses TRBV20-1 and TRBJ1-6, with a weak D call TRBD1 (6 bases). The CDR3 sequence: CSASEDSYNSPLHF. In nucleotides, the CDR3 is TGCAGTGCTAGTGAGGACAGTTATAATTCACCCCTCCACTTT.